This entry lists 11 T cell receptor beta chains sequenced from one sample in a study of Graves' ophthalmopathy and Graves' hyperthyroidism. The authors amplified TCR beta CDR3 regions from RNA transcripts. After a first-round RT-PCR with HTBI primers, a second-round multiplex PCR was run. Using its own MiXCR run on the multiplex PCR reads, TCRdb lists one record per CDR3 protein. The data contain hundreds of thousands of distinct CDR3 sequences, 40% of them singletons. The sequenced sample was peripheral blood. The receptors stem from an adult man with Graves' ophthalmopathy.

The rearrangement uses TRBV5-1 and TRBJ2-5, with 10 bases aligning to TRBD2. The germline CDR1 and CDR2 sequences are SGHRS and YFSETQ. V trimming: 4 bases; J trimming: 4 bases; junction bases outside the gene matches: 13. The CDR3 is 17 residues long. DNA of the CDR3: TGCGCCAGCAGCGGTACTAGCGGGATAGGGGCAGGAGAGACCCAGTACTTC. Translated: CASSGTSGIGAGETQYF. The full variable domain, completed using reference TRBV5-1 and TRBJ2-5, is KAGVTQTPRYLIKTRGQQVTLSCSPISGHRSVSWYQQTPGQGLQFLFEYFSETQRNKGNFPGRFSGRQFSNSRSEMNVSTLELGDSALYLCASSGTSGIGAGETQYFGPGTRLLVL.

CDR3 protein: CSVVGRATEAFF. CDR3 DNA: TGCAGCGTTGTGGGCAGGGCGACTGAAGCTTTCTTT. The chain employs TRBV29-1 and TRBJ1-1; weak D call: TRBD1 (5 bases). The length of the CDR3 is 12 residues. Germline V gene lookup returns CDR1 SQVTM and CDR2 ANQGSEA. V was pared by 4 bases and J by 5 bases, with 11 bases between.

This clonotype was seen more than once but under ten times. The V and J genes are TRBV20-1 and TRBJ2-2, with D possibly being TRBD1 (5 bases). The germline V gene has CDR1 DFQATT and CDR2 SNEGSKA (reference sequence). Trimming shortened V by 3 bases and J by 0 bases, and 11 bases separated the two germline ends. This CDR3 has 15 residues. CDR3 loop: CSARAQGSNTGELFF. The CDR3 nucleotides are TGCAGTGCTAGGGCCCAGGGATCGAACACCGGGGAGCTGTTTTTT.

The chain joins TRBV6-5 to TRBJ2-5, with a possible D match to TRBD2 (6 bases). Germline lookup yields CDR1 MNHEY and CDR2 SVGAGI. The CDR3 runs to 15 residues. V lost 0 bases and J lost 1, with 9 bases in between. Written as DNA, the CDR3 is TGTGCCAGCAGTTACTCGTGCGGGGCCCAAGAGACCCAGTACTTC. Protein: CASSYSCGAQETQYF.

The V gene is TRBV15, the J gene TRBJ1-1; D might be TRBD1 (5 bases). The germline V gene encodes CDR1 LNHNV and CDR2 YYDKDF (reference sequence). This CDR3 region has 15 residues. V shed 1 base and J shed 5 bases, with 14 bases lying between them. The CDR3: CATSRGGTSLTEAFF. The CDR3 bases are TGTGCCACCAGCAGAGGGGGGACTTCCCTTACTGAAGCTTTCTTT.

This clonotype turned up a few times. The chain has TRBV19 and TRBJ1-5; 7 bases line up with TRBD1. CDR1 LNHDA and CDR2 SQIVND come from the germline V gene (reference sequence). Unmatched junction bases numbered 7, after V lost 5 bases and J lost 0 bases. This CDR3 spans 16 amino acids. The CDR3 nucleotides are TGTGCCAGTAGTCCAGGGGGGGATTATAGCAATCAGCCCCAGCATTTT. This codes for CASSPGGDYSNQPQHF.

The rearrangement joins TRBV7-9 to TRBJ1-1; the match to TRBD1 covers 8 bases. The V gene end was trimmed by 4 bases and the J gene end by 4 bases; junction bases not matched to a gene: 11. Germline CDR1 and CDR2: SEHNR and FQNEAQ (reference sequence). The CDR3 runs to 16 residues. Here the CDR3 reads CASSSYPGGWGTEAFF. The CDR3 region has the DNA TGTGCCAGCAGCTCATACCCAGGGGGCTGGGGCACTGAAGCTTTCTTT.

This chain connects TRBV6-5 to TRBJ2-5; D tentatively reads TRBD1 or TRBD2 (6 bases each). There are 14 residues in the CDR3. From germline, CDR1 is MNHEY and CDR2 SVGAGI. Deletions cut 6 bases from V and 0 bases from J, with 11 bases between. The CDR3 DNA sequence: TGTGCCAGCAGCCAGGAGGGGGACCAAGAGACCCAGTACTTC. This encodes CASSQEGDQETQYF.

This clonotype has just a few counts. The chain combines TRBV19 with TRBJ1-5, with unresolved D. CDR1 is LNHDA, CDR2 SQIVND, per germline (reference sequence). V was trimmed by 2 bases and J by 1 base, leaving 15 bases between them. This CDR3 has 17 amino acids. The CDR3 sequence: CASSILEAGSSNQPQHF. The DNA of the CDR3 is TGTGCCAGTAGTATATTGGAGGCCGGCAGCAGCAATCAGCCCCAGCATTTT. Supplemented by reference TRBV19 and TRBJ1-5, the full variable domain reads DGGITQSPKYLFRKEGQNVTLSCEQNLNHDAMYWYRQDPGQGLRLIYYSQIVNDFQKGDIAEGYSVSREKKESFPLTVTSAQKNPTAFYLCASSILEAGSSNQPQHFGDGTRLSIL.

The CDR3 reads CASSEARTSNSPLHF. The DNA of the CDR3 is TGTGCCAGCAGTGAAGCGAGGACCTCTAATTCACCCCTCCACTTT. V usage is TRBV2 and J usage is TRBJ1-6; D is ambiguous. Trimming took off 0 bases at V and 6 bases at J, with 9 bases between the two ends. This CDR3 comprises 15 residues. Germline assignment: CDR1 SNHLY and CDR2 FYNNEI.

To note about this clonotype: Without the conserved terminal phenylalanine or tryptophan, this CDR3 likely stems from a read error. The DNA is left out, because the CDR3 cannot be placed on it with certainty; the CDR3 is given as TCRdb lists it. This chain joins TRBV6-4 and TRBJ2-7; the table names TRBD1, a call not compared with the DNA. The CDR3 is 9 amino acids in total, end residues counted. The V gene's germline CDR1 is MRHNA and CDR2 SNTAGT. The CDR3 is CASSDSRDR.